This T cell receptor beta chain was recovered during a study of shared clonotypes between healthy human individuals. The count of this clone is one. Sequencing used immunoSEQ multiplex PCR; TCRdb keeps in-frame clones, though not all of them. Among roughly 500,000 clones listed, 76% were seen once. For genomic DNA, unsorted samples relied on around 93 million PBMCs. What was sequenced was PBMCs. The source of this sequence is a woman between 35 and 50 years old in good health. Some clones in this sample may be carry-over from other donors' samples.

CDR3 region: CASSSNTDTQYF. CDR3 DNA: TGTGCCAGCAGCTCAAACACAGATACGCAGTATTTT. The chain uses TRBV7-3 and TRBJ2-3; no definite D call. This CDR3 region has 12 residues. Germline loops: CDR1 SGHTA, CDR2 FQGTGA. Deletions cut 4 bases from V and 2 bases from J, with 4 bases between.